The 9 T cell receptor beta chains below all came from one sample that was sequenced in a study of vaccination and CD4 T cells after COVID-19. Oncomine TCR Beta short-read sequencing was applied to DNA from cultured CD4+ T cells. TCRdb fed the PCR reads into MiXCR, producing one record per CDR3 protein. Here the sample spans about 14,000 distinct CDR3 sequences, roughly two thirds being singletons. Sample treatment: roughly 10-day PBMC culture with coronavirus spike peptide pools or control peptides (ViraFEST assay). For these TCRs, the target antigens are not known. Sequencing input: CD4+ T cells from blood, cultured in vitro. These receptors originate from a human donor who had recovered from COVID-19.

J is TRBJ1-1 and V is TRBV29-1; D is unclear. The CDR3 covers 13 residues. Germline V gene lookup returns CDR1 SQVTM and CDR2 ANQGSEA. V shed 4 bases and J shed 2 bases, with 11 bases lying between them. The CDR3 region has the DNA TGCAGCGTTGCCTTGTCAGATAACACTGAAGCTTTCTTT. Protein sequence: CSVALSDNTEAFF.

V usage is TRBV20-1 and J usage is TRBJ2-3, with D possibly being TRBD1 or TRBD2 (5 bases each). The CDR3 consists of 14 residues. Between the trimmed V and J ends, which lost 3 bases and 5 bases, there was a span of 15 bases. Germline V CDR1 and CDR2: DFQATT, SNEGSKA (reference sequence). The CDR3 reads CSASSLKRGDTQYF. In DNA, the CDR3 is TGCAGTGCTAGTTCCCTTAAGAGGGGAGATACGCAGTATTTT.

The chain recombines TRBV19 with TRBJ1-5; weak D call: TRBD1 (6 bases). The germline V and J ends were trimmed by 3 bases and 1 base, with 16 bases remaining between them. The germline V gene has CDR1 LNHDA and CDR2 SQIVND (reference sequence). CDR3 size: 17 residues. Written as DNA, the CDR3 is TGTGCCAGTAGTATCCACAGGGAAACCAGCAGCAATCAGCCCCAGCATTTT. Residues: CASSIHRETSSNQPQHF.

The CDR3 is CASSAHPRQGPDTQYF. The CDR3 DNA is TGTGCCAGCAGCGCGCACCCCCGACAGGGGCCAGATACGCAGTATTTT. The V gene is TRBV7-9, the J gene TRBJ2-3, with TRBD1 matching over 8 bases. Germline trimming cut 5 bases from V and 4 bases from J; bases unmatched to any gene: 11. The CDR3 spans 16 residues. Per the germline V gene, CDR1 is SEHNR and CDR2 is FQNEAQ (reference sequence).

The rearrangement uses TRBV25-1 and TRBJ2-3, with TRBD2 identical over 7 bases. Looked up from germline, CDR1 is MGHDK and CDR2 is SYGVNS. CDR3 length: 14 residues. J gave up 2 bases and V 5 bases, and 4 bases lay outside the gene matches. The DNA of the CDR3 is TGTGCCAGCAGTCGGCGGGAGCCCACAGATACGCAGTATTTT. This encodes CASSRREPTDTQYF.

The chain combines TRBV20-1 with TRBJ2-3; 9 bases are shared with TRBD2. Germline values: CDR1 DFQATT, CDR2 SNEGSKA (reference sequence). The CDR3 loop spans 15 amino acids. V was pared by 0 bases and J by 4 bases, with 5 bases of the junction left unmatched. The CDR3 DNA reads TGCAGTGCTAGAGATGCGGGAGGGCCCGCAGATACGCAGTATTTT. Amino acids: CSARDAGGPADTQYF.

This clonotype was counted a few times. The V call is TRBV6-1, the J call TRBJ1-2; no reliable D call. CDR3 length: 14 amino acids. Trimming removed 4 bases at V and 3 bases at J, with 12 bases between. Germline V gives CDR1 MNHNS, CDR2 SASEGT. The CDR3 loop is CASSVAGRDYGYTF. The CDR3 DNA reads as TGTGCCAGCAGTGTTGCGGGGAGAGACTATGGCTACACCTTC.

The chain combines TRBV24-1 with TRBJ1-5; D is possibly TRBD1 (5 bases). V was pared by 9 bases and J by 5 bases, with 13 bases between. This CDR3 is 13 amino acids long. Looked up from germline, CDR1 is KGHDR and CDR2 is SFDVKD. The CDR3 is CATSGRGDQPQHF. The CDR3, as DNA: TGTGCCACCTCCGGACGGGGCGATCAGCCCCAGCATTTT.

The chain combines TRBV27 with TRBJ2-1; D may correspond to TRBD1 or TRBD2 (5 bases each). The CDR3 has 14 residues. V lost 6 bases, J lost 2 bases, and 11 bases lay in between. Germline V lookup: CDR1 MNHEY, CDR2 SMNVEV (reference sequence). Here the CDR3 reads CASRRGAAYNEQFF. The DNA of the CDR3 is TGTGCCAGCAGACGAGGGGCGGCCTACAATGAGCAGTTCTTC.